The 21 T cell receptor beta chains reported below all come from one sample, sequenced in a study of blood T cell repertoires in COVID-19 (dated by TCRdb to 2018 to 2020). The library was generated by the immunoSEQ multiplex PCR assay. The table was pulled from immuneACCESS by TCRdb, which kept in-frame rearrangements only. Such tables lose some clones; where checked, under half of the loss comes from unresolved V genes, and the rest has no known cause. The sample yields about 480,000 clones; more than 75% were counted once. Less than 2% of the sample rests with the top ten. Sequenced: PBMCs or T cells enriched from blood (not recorded which). These receptors were obtained from a woman in her forties who had recovered from COVID-19.

The V and J genes are TRBV6-5 and TRBJ2-7; TRBD2 agrees at 14 bases. V was pared by 6 bases and J by 6 bases, with 7 bases of the junction left unmatched. CDR1 and CDR2 from the germline V gene are MNHEY and SVGAGI. CDR3 length: 15 residues. CDR3 nucleotide sequence: TGTGCCAGCAGCCTAGGGACTAGCGGGAGTGTCGAGCAGTACTTC. As protein: CASSLGTSGSVEQYF.

The chain employs TRBV6-1 and TRBJ2-7; no firm D call. CDR1 and CDR2 (germline): MNHNS, SASEGT. V was pared by 0 bases and J by 5 bases, with 5 bases between. This CDR3 is built from 12 residues. The chain's CDR3 is CASSEAADEQYF. The CDR3 DNA follows: TGTGCCAGCAGTGAAGCTGCAGACGAGCAGTACTTC.

This clone was recorded once. This chain links TRBV24-1 with TRBJ2-3; a possible D gene is TRBD2 (6 bases). This CDR3 has 15 amino acids. The V and J ends lost 4 bases and 1 base respectively, with 11 bases between them. Germline-derived CDR1 and CDR2 are KGHDR and SFDVKD. The chain's CDR3 is CATSDSGTGTDTQYF. The CDR3 bases are TGTGCCACCAGTGACTCCGGGACTGGCACAGATACGCAGTATTTT.

The CDR3 DNA reads as TGTGCCAGCAGAAAGGAGCTGACGGGACTAGCGGGAGGGTGGTACGAGCAGTACTTC. Translating gives CASRKELTGLAGGWYEQYF. This chain links TRBV27 with TRBJ2-7; 16 nucleotides align to TRBD2. V was clipped by 6 bases and J by 4 bases; unmatched bases: 15. Germline values: CDR1 MNHEY, CDR2 SMNVEV (reference sequence). The CDR3 totals 19 residues.

The chain carries TRBV5-6 and TRBJ2-5, with D tentatively TRBD2 (6 bases). Germline lookup yields CDR1 SGHDT and CDR2 YYEEEE. Trimming removed 2 bases at V and 2 bases at J, with 10 bases between. This CDR3 has 14 residues. This CDR3 reads CASSLERVQETQYF. The CDR3 region has the DNA TGTGCCAGCAGCTTAGAGCGGGTTCAAGAGACCCAGTACTTC.

The gene calls are TRBV27 and TRBJ1-6, with D maybe TRBD1 (6 bases). The germline V gene has CDR1 MNHEY and CDR2 SMNVEV (reference sequence). The CDR3 is made up of 17 amino acids. The germline V and J ends were trimmed by 2 bases and 0 bases, with 11 bases remaining between them. The CDR3 coding sequence is TGTGCCAGCAGTTTACAGGGGCCGAGCTCCTATAATTCACCCCTCCACTTT. It codes for CASSLQGPSSYNSPLHF.

The chain recombines TRBV29-1 with TRBJ2-1; perhaps TRBD1 as D (6 bases). V dropped 8 bases and J dropped 3 bases, with 8 bases sitting between them. Germline CDR1 and CDR2: SQVTM and ANQGSEA. CDR3 length: 11 amino acids. This chain's CDR3 is CSLGHYNEQFF. The CDR3 DNA reads TGCAGCCTGGGACACTACAATGAGCAGTTCTTC.

The V call is TRBV7-2, the J call TRBJ1-1; TRBD1 is a possible D gene (6 bases). The CDR3 is 13 amino acids. The V and J ends lost 4 bases and 6 bases respectively, with 12 bases between them. In germline, CDR1 is SGHTA, CDR2 FQGNSA. CDR3 residues: CASSSQGWPEAFF. In nucleotides, the CDR3 is TGTGCCAGCAGCTCGCAGGGGTGGCCTGAAGCTTTCTTT.

The chain has TRBV7-2 and TRBJ2-3, with 12 bases matching TRBD2. The CDR3 consists of 18 residues. J was trimmed by 1 base and V by 5 bases; bases with no gene match: 10. Germline V gives CDR1 SGHTA, CDR2 FQGNSA. CDR3 bases: TGTGCCAGCAGCCACAGGGGGACTAGCGGGCCCCGCACAGATACGCAGTATTTT. Translated, it gives CASSHRGTSGPRTDTQYF.

In DNA, the CDR3 is TGCGCCAGCAGCTTCGGACTAGCGGGAGTGTACAATGAGCAGTTCTTC. It codes for CASSFGLAGVYNEQFF. The chain joins TRBV5-1 to TRBJ2-1, with 13 positions matching TRBD2. The CDR3 extends over 16 amino acids. The germline gives CDR1 SGHRS, CDR2 YFSETQ. Germline trimming cut 2 bases from V and 4 bases from J; bases unmatched to any gene: 3.

This sequence joins TRBV6-5 and TRBJ2-7, with no clear D. V gave up 0 bases and J gave up 3 bases, with 12 bases separating them. CDR3 length equals 15 residues. Germline V CDR1 and CDR2: MNHEY, SVGAGI. As DNA, the CDR3 is TGTGCCAGCAGTTACTCGTCACGGGTCATCTACGAGCAGTACTTC. This translates into CASSYSSRVIYEQYF.

The genes are TRBV10-1 and TRBJ2-1; D possibly corresponds to TRBD1 (6 bases). V shed 3 bases and J shed 1 base, with 13 bases lying between them. There are 16 residues in the CDR3. CDR1 WNHNN and CDR2 SYGVQD come from the germline V gene (reference sequence). The CDR3 DNA follows: TGCGCCAGCAGTGATAGGGACACGGCATCCTACAATGAGCAGTTCTTC. It yields the protein CASSDRDTASYNEQFF.

The V call is TRBV7-2, the J call TRBJ2-3; TRBD2 is a possible D gene (5 bases). Germline V CDR1 and CDR2: SGHTA, FQGNSA. Trimming removed 5 bases at V and 2 bases at J, with 20 bases between. There are 17 residues in the CDR3. Here the CDR3 reads CASSPPITGTYTDTQYF. CDR3 coding DNA: TGTGCCAGCAGCCCCCCAATCACGGGAACCTACACAGATACGCAGTATTTT.

The rearrangement uses TRBV7-9 and TRBJ2-3; a weak D match, TRBD1 (6 bases). Between the trimmed V and J ends, which lost 3 bases and 1 base, there was a span of 11 bases. Germline V lookup: CDR1 SEHNR, CDR2 FQNEAQ (reference sequence). The CDR3 runs to 15 residues. CDR3 sequence (DNA): TGTGCCAGCAGCTTGATCGGACAGCGCACAGATACGCAGTATTTT. Protein: CASSLIGQRTDTQYF.

In this sample, this clone turned up once. The J gene is TRBJ1-5, the V gene TRBV6-2 or TRBV6-3; D ambiguous. There are 14 residues in the CDR3. Looked up from germline, CDR1 is MNHEY and CDR2 is SVGEGT. Deletions cut 6 bases from V and 10 bases from J, with 19 bases between. DNA for the CDR3: TGTGCCAGCAGCCTTGACACCCCCCGGGGTCCCCAGCATTTT. Translated: CASSLDTPRGPQHF.

The J gene is TRBJ2-5, the V gene TRBV29-1, with TRBD2 matching 7 bases. The V and J ends lost 6 bases and 5 bases, in that order; junction bases with no gene match: 12. CDR3 size: 14 residues. CDR1 is SQVTM, CDR2 ANQGSEA, per germline. For the CDR3, the DNA is TGCAGCGTCCGTGGCGGGAGTAAATGGGAGACCCAGTACTTC. This translates into CSVRGGSKWETQYF.

The rearrangement links TRBV2 to TRBJ1-1; a possible D gene is TRBD1 (5 bases). Trimming left V 10 bases short and J 1 base short, with 16 bases between. This CDR3 region has 14 residues. The germline V gene encodes CDR1 SNHLY and CDR2 FYNNEI. The chain's CDR3 is CATCDSPANTEAFF. The CDR3, as DNA: TGTGCCACCTGCGACAGCCCTGCGAACACTGAAGCTTTCTTT.

Notes on this clone: The sample contains more than one DNA sequence encoding this CDR3. V gene TRBV7-9 combines with J gene TRBJ2-7, with TRBD1 matching over 9 bases. The CDR3 is made up of 13 amino acids. CDR1 and CDR2 from the germline V gene are SEHNR and FQNEAQ (reference sequence). V lost 6 bases, J lost 5 bases, and 5 bases stayed unmatched. The CDR3: CASSTGGLNEQYF. DNA of the CDR3: TGTGCCAGCAGTACAGGGGGCTTAAACGAGCAGTACTTC.

V usage is TRBV7-2 and J usage is TRBJ1-1; possibly TRBD1 for D (6 bases). The CDR3 runs 15 residues. Trimming took off 5 bases at V and 7 bases at J, with 20 bases between the two ends. Germline V gives CDR1 SGHTA, CDR2 FQGNSA. CDR3 bases: TGTGCCAGCAGCCCCTCCAGGGGACGGGGTGGTGAAGCTTTCTTT. The encoded protein is CASSPSRGRGGEAFF.

The chain employs TRBV6-6 and TRBJ1-4; 7 bases match TRBD1. The V and J ends lost 5 bases and 4 bases, in that order; junction bases with no gene match: 10. Per the germline V gene, CDR1 is MNHNY and CDR2 is SVGAGI (reference sequence). The CDR3 covers 16 residues. CDR3 coding DNA: TGTGCCAGCAGTCCCCGGGGGACAGATGGTAATGAAAAACTGTTTTTT. It specifies CASSPRGTDGNEKLFF.

This sequence joins TRBV7-2 and TRBJ2-1, with 8 bases aligning to TRBD2. V lost 5 bases to trimming and J lost 7 bases; unmatched junction nucleotides: 19. This CDR3 contains 18 residues. CDR1 is SGHTA and CDR2 is FQGNSA in the germline V gene. CDR3 nucleotide sequence: TGTGCCAGCAGCACGGGGGTCGGGAGGGCCGAGGCACGGAATGAGCAGTTCTTC. Encoded protein: CASSTGVGRAEARNEQFF.